A selection of T cell receptor beta chains follows, all from one sample in a study of CD8+CD57+ T cells in acquired aplastic anemia. Via MiXCR, TCRdb re-called the reads, giving one row per CDR3 protein. Found here are fewer than 200,000 distinct CDR3 sequences, 48% of them singletons; the top ten hold over 10%. What was sequenced was sorted CD4+, CD8+, or CD8+CD57+ T cells (not recorded which) from PBMCs. Every receptor here comes from a human donor with aplastic anemia. Both conserved end residues are part of each CDR3. Fields, in order: V gene, J gene, D gene, clone size, CDR3 protein, CDR3 DNA. A D gene is named only where the DNA matches it firmly. Clone sizes are given selectively: once, few, many, or a class where the clone is expanded.

TRBV29-1	TRBJ2-7	TRBD2	.	CSVDVAGVFSYEQYF	TGCAGCGTTGATGTAGCGGGGGTCTTCTCCTACGAGCAGTACTTC
TRBV9	TRBJ1-3	.	.	CASSVESSGNTIYF	TGTGCCAGCAGCGTAGAAAGCTCTGGAAACACCATATATTTT
TRBV7-2	TRBJ2-7	.	.	CASSFYGGNNEQYF	TGTGCCAGCAGCTTCTATGGGGGTAACAACGAGCAGTACTTC
TRBV2	TRBJ1-2	.	few	CASYPGTANYGYTF	TGTGCCAGCTACCCCGGGACGGCTAACTATGGCTACACCTTC
TRBV29-1	TRBJ1-1	.	few	CSANPQGNTEAFF	TGCAGCGCCAATCCACAGGGAAACACTGAAGCTTTCTTT
TRBV20-1	TRBJ2-7	TRBD2	.	CSARGPLGTSNYEQYF	TGCAGTGCTAGAGGTCCCCTCGGGACTAGTAACTACGAGCAGTACTTC
TRBV28	TRBJ2-1	TRBD2	few	CASELAGGPREQFF	TGTGCCAGCGAACTAGCGGGGGGGCCTCGGGAGCAGTTCTTC
TRBV25-1	TRBJ2-5	TRBD2	.	CASSELAGGPETQYF	TGTGCCAGCAGTGAACTAGCGGGGGGGCCAGAGACCCAGTACTTC
TRBV10-3	TRBJ1-6	.	.	CAIREDGVGLHF	TGTGCCATCAGGGAGGATGGGGTGGGCCTCCACTTT
TRBV7-3	TRBJ1-2	.	.	CASSFDPGGYTF	TGTGCCAGCAGCTTTGATCCGGGAGGCTACACCTTC
TRBV5-1	TRBJ1-1	.	.	CASSPPSGANTEAFF	TGCGCCAGCAGCCCTCCCTCAGGGGCGAACACTGAAGCTTTCTTT
TRBV19	TRBJ1-4	TRBD1	.	CASSILGTVNEKLFF	TGTGCCAGTAGTATCCTCGGGACAGTTAATGAAAAACTGTTTTTT
TRBV7-6	TRBJ2-7	.	.	CASSHLDGYEQYF	TGTGCCAGCAGCCATTTAGACGGCTACGAGCAGTACTTC
TRBV3-1	TRBJ1-4	.	.	CASSLPRATGPNEKLFF	TGTGCCAGCAGCCTACCCCGGGCCACAGGTCCCAATGAAAAACTGTTTTTT
TRBV7-8	TRBJ1-5	.	.	CASSLTQGRNQPQHF	TGTGCCAGCAGCTTAACCCAAGGTAGAAATCAGCCCCAGCATTTT
TRBV29-1	TRBJ2-7	TRBD2	.	CSVGLAGGSYEQYF	TGCAGCGTTGGACTAGCGGGAGGATCCTACGAGCAGTACTTC
TRBV7-8	TRBJ2-3	.	many	CASSRGASTDTQYF	TGTGCCAGCAGCAGAGGGGCCAGCACAGATACGCAGTATTTT
TRBV2	TRBJ2-1	.	.	CASSGQRDNEQFF	TGTGCCAGCAGTGGGCAGCGAGACAATGAGCAGTTCTTC
TRBV20-1	TRBJ2-3	.	.	CSGSTDTQYF	TGCAGTGGCAGCACAGATACGCAGTATTTT
TRBV15	TRBJ2-1	TRBD1	few	CATSRDGTEYNEQFF	TGTGCCACCAGCAGAGATGGGACAGAGTACAATGAGCAGTTCTTC
TRBV19	TRBJ2-5	.	.	CASSRDEQETQYF	TGTGCCAGTAGTAGGGACGAGCAAGAGACCCAGTACTTC
TRBV2	TRBJ2-7	TRBD2	few	CAGRTSGSYEQYF	TGTGCCGGACGAACTAGCGGATCCTACGAGCAGTACTTC
TRBV5-1	TRBJ1-6	.	.	CASSLGSGSPLHF	TGCGCCAGCAGCTTGGGTTCTGGCTCACCCCTCCACTTT
TRBV20-1	TRBJ1-5	TRBD1	many	CSASPGTGADQPQHF	TGCAGTGCCAGTCCCGGGACAGGGGCCGATCAGCCCCAGCATTTT
TRBV7-6	TRBJ1-1	.	many	CASSITLEDEAFF	TGTGCCAGCAGTATTACCCTTGAGGATGAAGCTTTCTTT
TRBV5-1	TRBJ1-1	.	many	CASSLEGTEAFF	TGCGCCAGCAGCTTGGAAGGCACTGAAGCTTTCTTT